This T cell receptor beta chain was observed in a study of vaccination effects on CD4 cells after COVID-19. Overall study results and limits: Clones arising from infection and from vaccination showed marked clonal contraction late after vaccination.

For this clone: The antigen is unknown.

The junction had 2 bases not matched to a gene; V was cut back by 7 bases and J by 1 base. This CDR3 is built from 13 residues. Germline V CDR1 and CDR2: SQVTM, ANQGSEA. The culture ran for nine to ten days, and then CD4+ T cells were isolated. Either the BNT162b2 or mRNA-1273 vaccine was given to participants in two doses. The protocol was immunoSEQ multiplex PCR, while the TCRdb copy is restricted to in-frame clones and leaves out a portion. The sample lists tens of thousands of clones, 74% occurring once. This specimen was CD4+ T cells from PBMCs cultured without peptide, taken after COVID-19 vaccination. The chain links TRBV29-1 to TRBJ2-2; 8 nucleotides align to TRBD1. The sequence was obtained from a human donor who received a COVID-19 vaccine. DNA for the CDR3: TGCAGCGCCGGGACAGGGAACACCGGGGAGCTGTTTTTT. This translates into CSAGTGNTGELFF.